Below are 8 T cell receptor beta chains sequenced from a single sample in a study of T-cell memory formation after mild COVID-19. TCRdb redid the calling of the 5' RACE reads with MiXCR, one entry per CDR3 protein. The sample holds hundreds of thousands of distinct CDR3 sequences, 15% to 20% seen once. The sample comprised PBMCs or a T cell subset sorted from them (not recorded which). These receptors all come from a young man who had mild COVID-19 (a few samples of this study predate the infection). Cell type and time point are not known.

The rearrangement links TRBV7-3 to TRBJ2-1; D call uncertain. Germline CDR1 and CDR2: SGHTA and FQGTGA. V lost 2 bases and J lost 7, with 12 bases in between. The CDR3 contains 14 residues. The CDR3 sequence is CASSLLPHGNEQFF. CDR3 DNA: TGTGCCAGCAGCTTACTTCCCCACGGAAATGAGCAGTTCTTC.

This clonotype occurred a few times. The rearrangement uses TRBV11-3 and TRBJ2-2; no clear D. The germline CDR1 and CDR2 sequences are SGHNT and YENEEA. The CDR3 is made up of 14 amino acids. Trimming stripped 0 bases from V and 3 bases from J, with 5 bases between. The CDR3 region has the DNA TGTGCCAGCAGCTTAGATGCGGACACCGGGGAGCTGTTTTTT. Its protein product is CASSLDADTGELFF.

The genes are TRBV4-1 and TRBJ2-5; 9 bases line up with TRBD1. The CDR3 sequence is 17 residues long. Losses at the gene ends were 0 bases for V and 3 bases for J; bases not matched to a gene: 8. Germline CDR1 MGHRA, CDR2 YSYEKL. CDR3 amino acids: CASSQEGPQGAEETQYF. CDR3 coding DNA: TGCGCCAGCAGCCAAGAAGGGCCACAGGGGGCTGAAGAGACCCAGTACTTC.

This clonotype was seen a handful of times. The chain uses TRBV7-2 and TRBJ2-1; 12 nucleotides agree with TRBD2. The germline gives CDR1 SGHTA, CDR2 FQGNSA. Trimming cost V 8 bases and J 9 bases; bases outside gene matches: 2. The length of the CDR3 is 12 residues. In DNA, the CDR3 is TGTGCCAGCTCGGGACTAGCGGGTGAGCAGTTCTTC. Translated: CASSGLAGEQFF.

This clonotype has a handful of counts. This chain uses TRBV6-5 with TRBJ2-4; D possibly corresponds to TRBD1 (6 bases). V lost 0 bases and J lost 9, with 9 bases in between. Germline loops: CDR1 MNHEY, CDR2 SVGAGI. The CDR3 extends over 13 amino acids. The CDR3 DNA is TGTGCCAGCAGTTACTCCAGGGGTGGCATTCAGTACTTC. Residues: CASSYSRGGIQYF.

V is TRBV20-1 and J is TRBJ1-6, with 9 bases that match TRBD1. V lost 5 bases to trimming and J lost 9 bases; unmatched junction nucleotides: 5. CDR1 is DFQATT and CDR2 is SNEGSKA in the germline V gene (reference sequence). This CDR3 contains 13 residues. Here the CDR3 DNA reads TGCAGTGCTTGGACAGGGGCGAGTTCACCCCTCCACTTT. Translation gives CSAWTGASSPLHF.

The table lists this clonotype with a few counts. The gene calls are TRBV5-5 and TRBJ1-2; D gene unclear. V was shortened by 2 bases and J by 8 bases, with 22 bases between the two germline ends. Germline CDR1 and CDR2: SGHKS and YYEKEE (reference sequence). The CDR3 contains 16 residues. The CDR3 DNA follows: TGTGCCAGCAGCTTCACTCCGCAGCCGTACCGAGTCGGCTACACCTTC. As protein: CASSFTPQPYRVGYTF.

The chain employs TRBV9 and TRBJ2-1; D not resolved. V was pared by 0 bases and J by 5 bases, with 9 bases between. Germline V lookup: CDR1 SGDLS, CDR2 YYNGEE. The CDR3 contains 14 residues. CDR3 DNA sequence: TGTGCCAGCAGCGTAGTGTCGAGCAACAATGAGCAGTTCTTC. Translating gives CASSVVSSNNEQFF.